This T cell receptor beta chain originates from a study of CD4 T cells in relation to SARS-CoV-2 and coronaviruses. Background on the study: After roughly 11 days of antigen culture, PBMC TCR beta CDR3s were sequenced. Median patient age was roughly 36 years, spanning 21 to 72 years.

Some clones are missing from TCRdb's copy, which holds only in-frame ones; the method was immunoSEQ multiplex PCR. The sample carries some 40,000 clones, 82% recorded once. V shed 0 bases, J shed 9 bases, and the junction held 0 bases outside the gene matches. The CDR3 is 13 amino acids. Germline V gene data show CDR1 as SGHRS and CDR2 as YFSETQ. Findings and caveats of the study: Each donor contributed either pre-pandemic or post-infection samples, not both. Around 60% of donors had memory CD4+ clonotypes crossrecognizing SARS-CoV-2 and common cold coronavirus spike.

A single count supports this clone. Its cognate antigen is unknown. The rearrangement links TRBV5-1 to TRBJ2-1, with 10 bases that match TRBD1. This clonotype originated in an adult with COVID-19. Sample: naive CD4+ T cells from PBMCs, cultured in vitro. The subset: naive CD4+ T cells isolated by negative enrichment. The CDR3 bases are TGCGCCAGCAGCTTGGGGACAGGGGGTGAGCAGTTCTTC. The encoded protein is CASSLGTGGEQFF. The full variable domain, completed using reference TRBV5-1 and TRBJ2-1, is KAGVTQTPRYLIKTRGQQVTLSCSPISGHRSVSWYQQTPGQGLQFLFEYFSETQRNKGNFPGRFSGRQFSNSRSEMNVSTLELGDSALYLCASSLGTGGEQFFGPGTRLTVL.